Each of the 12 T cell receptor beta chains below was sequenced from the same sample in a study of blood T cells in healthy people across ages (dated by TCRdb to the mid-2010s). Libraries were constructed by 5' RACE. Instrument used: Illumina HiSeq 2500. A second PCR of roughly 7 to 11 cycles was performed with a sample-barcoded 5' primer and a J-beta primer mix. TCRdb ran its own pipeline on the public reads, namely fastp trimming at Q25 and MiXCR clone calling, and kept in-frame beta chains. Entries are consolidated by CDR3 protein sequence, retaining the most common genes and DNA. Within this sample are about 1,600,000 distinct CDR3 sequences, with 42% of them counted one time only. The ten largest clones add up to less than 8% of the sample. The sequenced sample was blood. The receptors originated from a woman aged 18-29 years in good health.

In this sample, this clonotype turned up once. The CDR3 sequence: CASSVAADLSYNEQFF. CDR3 in DNA: TGTGCCAGCAGCGTAGCCGCGGACTTGTCCTACAATGAGCAGTTCTTC. The chain links TRBV9 to TRBJ2-1; D may be TRBD2 (5 bases). V lost 0 bases, J lost 1 base, and 11 bases lay in between. This CDR3 has 16 amino acids. The germline CDR1 and CDR2 sequences are SGDLS and YYNGEE.

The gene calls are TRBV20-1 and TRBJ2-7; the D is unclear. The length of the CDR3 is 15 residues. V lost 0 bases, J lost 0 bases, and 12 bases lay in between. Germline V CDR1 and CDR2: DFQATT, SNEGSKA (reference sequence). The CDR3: CSARDPRMSSYEQYF. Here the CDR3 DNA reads TGCAGTGCTAGAGATCCTCGCATGAGCTCCTACGAGCAGTACTTC.

The CDR3 protein is CSASPRAAQETQYF. In nucleotides, the CDR3 is TGCAGTGCTAGTCCCAGGGCAGCCCAAGAGACCCAGTACTTC. J is TRBJ2-5 and V is TRBV20-1; the D gene is possibly TRBD1 (5 bases). From germline, CDR1 is DFQATT and CDR2 SNEGSKA (reference sequence). The ends were cut back, 3 bases at V and 1 base at J, with 12 bases in the middle. This CDR3 comprises 14 residues.

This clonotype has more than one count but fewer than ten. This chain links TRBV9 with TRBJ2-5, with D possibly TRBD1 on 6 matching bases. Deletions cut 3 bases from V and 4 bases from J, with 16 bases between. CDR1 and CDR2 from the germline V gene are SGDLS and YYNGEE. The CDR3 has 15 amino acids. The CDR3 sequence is CASSAGHSGSETQYF. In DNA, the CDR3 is TGTGCCAGCAGCGCGGGACATTCGGGGTCAGAGACCCAGTACTTC.

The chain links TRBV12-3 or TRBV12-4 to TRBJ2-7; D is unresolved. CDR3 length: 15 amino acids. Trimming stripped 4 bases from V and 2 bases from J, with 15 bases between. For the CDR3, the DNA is TGTGCCAGCAGTTCCCCAGAGATATTACCCTACGAGCAGTACTTC. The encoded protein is CASSSPEILPYEQYF.

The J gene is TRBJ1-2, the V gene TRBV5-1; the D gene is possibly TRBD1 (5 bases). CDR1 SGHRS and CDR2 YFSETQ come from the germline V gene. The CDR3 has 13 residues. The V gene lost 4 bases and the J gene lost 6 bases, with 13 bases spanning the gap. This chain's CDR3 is CASSPQGTDGYTF. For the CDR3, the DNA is TGCGCCAGCAGCCCTCAGGGCACCGATGGCTACACCTTC.

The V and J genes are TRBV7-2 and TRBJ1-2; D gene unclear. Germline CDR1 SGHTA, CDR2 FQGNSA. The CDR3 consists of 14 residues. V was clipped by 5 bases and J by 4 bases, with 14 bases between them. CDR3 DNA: TGTGCCAGCAGCCCCGGGCCCGATTCCTATGGCTACACCTTC. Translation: CASSPGPDSYGYTF.

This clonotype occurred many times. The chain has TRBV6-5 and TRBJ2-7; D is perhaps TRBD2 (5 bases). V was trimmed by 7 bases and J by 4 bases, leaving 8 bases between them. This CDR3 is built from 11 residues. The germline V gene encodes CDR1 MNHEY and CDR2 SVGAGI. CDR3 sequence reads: CASTSGYEQYF. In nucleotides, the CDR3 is TGTGCCAGCACAAGCGGTTACGAGCAGTACTTC.

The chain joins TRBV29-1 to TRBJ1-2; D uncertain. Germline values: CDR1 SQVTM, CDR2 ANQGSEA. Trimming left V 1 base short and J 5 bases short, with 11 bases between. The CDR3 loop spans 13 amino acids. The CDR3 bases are TGCAGCGTTGAAGGAGGTGGTGGGTATGGCTACACCTTC. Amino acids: CSVEGGGGYGYTF.

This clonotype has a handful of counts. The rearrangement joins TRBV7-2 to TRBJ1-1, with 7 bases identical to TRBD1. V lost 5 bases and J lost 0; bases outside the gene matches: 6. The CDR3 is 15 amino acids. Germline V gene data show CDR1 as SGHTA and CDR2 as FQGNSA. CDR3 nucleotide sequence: TGTGCCAGCAGCCTCCAGACAGGGTTGAACACTGAAGCTTTCTTT. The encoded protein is CASSLQTGLNTEAFF.

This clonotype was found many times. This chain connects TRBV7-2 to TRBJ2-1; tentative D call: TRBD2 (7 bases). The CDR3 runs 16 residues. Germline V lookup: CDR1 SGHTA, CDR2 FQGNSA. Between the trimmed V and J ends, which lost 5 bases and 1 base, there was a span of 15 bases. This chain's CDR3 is CASSVSGGGSYNEQFF. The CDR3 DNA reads TGTGCCAGCAGCGTCTCGGGGGGCGGGTCCTACAATGAGCAGTTCTTC.

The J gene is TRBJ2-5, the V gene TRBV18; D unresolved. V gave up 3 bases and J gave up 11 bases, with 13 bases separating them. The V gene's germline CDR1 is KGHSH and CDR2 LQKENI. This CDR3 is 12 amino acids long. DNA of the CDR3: TGTGCCAGCTCACCGGGGTTCATTGAGCAGTACTTC. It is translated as CASSPGFIEQYF.